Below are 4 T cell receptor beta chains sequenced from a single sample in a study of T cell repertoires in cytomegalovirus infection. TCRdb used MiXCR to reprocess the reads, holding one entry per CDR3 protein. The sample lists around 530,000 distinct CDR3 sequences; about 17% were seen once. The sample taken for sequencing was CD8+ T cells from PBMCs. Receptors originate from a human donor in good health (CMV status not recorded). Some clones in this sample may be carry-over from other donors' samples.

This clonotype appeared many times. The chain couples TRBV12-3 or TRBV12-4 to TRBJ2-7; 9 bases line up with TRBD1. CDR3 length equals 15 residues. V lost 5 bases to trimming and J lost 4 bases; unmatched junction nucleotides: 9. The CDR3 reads CASSAPHDRGYEQYF. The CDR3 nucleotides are TGTGCCAGCAGTGCCCCTCACGACAGGGGGTACGAGCAGTACTTC.

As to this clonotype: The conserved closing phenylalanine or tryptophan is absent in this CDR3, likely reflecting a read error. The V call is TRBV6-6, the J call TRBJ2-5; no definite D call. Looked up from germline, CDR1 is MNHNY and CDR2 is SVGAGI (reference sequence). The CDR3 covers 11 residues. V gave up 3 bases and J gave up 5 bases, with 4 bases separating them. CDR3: CASSYGETQYL. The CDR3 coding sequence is TGTGCCAGCAGTTATGGTGAGACCCAGTACTTA.

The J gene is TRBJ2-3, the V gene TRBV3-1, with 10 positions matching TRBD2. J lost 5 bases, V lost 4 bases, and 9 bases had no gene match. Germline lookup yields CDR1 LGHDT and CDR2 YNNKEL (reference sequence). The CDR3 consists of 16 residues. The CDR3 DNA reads TGTGCCAGCAGCCTAATGCTAGCGGGAGTTGGAGATACGCAGTATTTT. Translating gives CASSLMLAGVGDTQYF.

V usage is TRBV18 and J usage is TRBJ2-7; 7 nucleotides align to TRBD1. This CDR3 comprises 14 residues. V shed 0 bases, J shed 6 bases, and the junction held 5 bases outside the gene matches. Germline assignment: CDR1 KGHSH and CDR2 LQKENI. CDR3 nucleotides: TGTGCCAGCTCACCACCCGGGACAGTCGGCGAGCAGTACTTC. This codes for CASSPPGTVGEQYF.